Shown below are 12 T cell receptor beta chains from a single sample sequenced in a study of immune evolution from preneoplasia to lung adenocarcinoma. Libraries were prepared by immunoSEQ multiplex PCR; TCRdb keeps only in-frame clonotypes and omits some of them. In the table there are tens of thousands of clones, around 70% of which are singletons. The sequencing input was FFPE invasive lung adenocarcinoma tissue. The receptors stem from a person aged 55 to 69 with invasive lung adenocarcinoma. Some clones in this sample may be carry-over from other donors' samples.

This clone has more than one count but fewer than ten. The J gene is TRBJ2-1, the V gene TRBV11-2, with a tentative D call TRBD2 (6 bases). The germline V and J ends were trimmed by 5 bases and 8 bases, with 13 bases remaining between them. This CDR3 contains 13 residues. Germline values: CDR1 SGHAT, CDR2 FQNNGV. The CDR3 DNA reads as TGTGCCAGCAGCGGAGGGGATGCGGATGAGCAGTTCTTC. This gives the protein CASSGGDADEQFF. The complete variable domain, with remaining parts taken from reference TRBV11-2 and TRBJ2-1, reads EAGVAQSPRYKIIEKRQSVAFWCNPISGHATLYWYQQILGQGPKLLIQFQNNGVVDDSQLPKDRFSAERLKGVDSTLKIQPAKLEDSAVYLCASSGGDADEQFFGPGTRLTVL.

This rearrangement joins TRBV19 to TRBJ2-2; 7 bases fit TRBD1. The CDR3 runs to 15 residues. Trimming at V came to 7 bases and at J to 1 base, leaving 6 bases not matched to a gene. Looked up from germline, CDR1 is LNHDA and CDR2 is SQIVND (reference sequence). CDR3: CASTPTGWNTGELFF. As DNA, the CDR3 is TGTGCCAGTACCCCGACAGGGTGGAACACCGGGGAGCTGTTTTTT.

The CDR3 DNA reads TGTGCCAGCAGCCAGACCCCAGAGACCCAGTACTTC. This gives the protein CASSQTPETQYF. The chain recombines TRBV7-6 with TRBJ2-5; D is unresolved. Trimming removed 5 bases from V and 4 bases from J, with 8 bases in between. The CDR3 has 12 residues. Germline-derived CDR1 and CDR2 are SGHVS and FNYEAQ.

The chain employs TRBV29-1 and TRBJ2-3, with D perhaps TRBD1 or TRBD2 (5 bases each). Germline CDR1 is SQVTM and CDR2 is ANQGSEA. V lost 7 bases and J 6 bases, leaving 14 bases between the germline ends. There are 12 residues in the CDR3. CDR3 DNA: TGCAGCGCCGGTGGGGGAAGGGATACGCAGTATTTT. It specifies CSAGGGRDTQYF.

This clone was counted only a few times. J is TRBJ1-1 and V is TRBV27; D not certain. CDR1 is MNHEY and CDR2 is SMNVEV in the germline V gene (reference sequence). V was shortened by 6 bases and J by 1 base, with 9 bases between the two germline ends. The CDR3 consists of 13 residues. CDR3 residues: CASRLTANTEAFF. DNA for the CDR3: TGTGCCAGCAGACTAACAGCGAACACTGAAGCTTTCTTT.

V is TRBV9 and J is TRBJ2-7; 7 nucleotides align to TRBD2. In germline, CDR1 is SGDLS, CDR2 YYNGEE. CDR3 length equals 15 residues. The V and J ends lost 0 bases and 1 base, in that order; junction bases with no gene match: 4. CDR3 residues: CASSVASGESYEQYF. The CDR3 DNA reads TGTGCCAGCAGCGTAGCCAGCGGGGAATCCTACGAGCAGTACTTC.

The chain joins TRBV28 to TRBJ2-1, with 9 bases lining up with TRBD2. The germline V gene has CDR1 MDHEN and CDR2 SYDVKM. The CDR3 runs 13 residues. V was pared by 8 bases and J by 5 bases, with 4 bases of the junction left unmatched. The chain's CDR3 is CASGAGGNNEQFF. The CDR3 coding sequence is TGTGCCAGCGGGGCGGGAGGGAACAATGAGCAGTTCTTC. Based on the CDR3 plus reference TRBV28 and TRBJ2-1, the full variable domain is DVKVTQSSRYLVKRTGEKVFLECVQDMDHENMFWYRQDPGLGLRLIYFSYDVKMKEKGDIPEGYSVSREKKERFSLILESASTNQTSMYLCASGAGGNNEQFFGPGTRLTVL.

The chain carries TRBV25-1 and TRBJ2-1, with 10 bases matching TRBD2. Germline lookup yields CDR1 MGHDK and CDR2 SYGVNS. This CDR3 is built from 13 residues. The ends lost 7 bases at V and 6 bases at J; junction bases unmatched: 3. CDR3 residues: CASTSGRGNEQFF. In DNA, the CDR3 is TGTGCCAGCACCAGCGGGAGGGGCAATGAGCAGTTCTTC.

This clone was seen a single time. The CDR3 here is CASSYSSTGELFF. CDR3 sequence (DNA): TGTGCCAGCAGTTACTCTAGCACCGGGGAGCTGTTTTTT. The rearrangement joins TRBV6-5 to TRBJ2-2; D is unclear. This CDR3 has 13 amino acids. V shed 0 bases and J shed 4 bases, with 3 bases lying between them. Germline V gene lookup returns CDR1 MNHEY and CDR2 SVGAGI.

CDR3 nucleotide sequence: TGTGCCAGCAGCTTAGATGGGAATCTTTACGAGCAGTACTTC. It codes for CASSLDGNLYEQYF. The chain couples TRBV5-5 to TRBJ2-7; D is undetermined. Trimming left V 2 bases short and J 4 bases short, with 13 bases between. Germline-derived CDR1 and CDR2 are SGHKS and YYEKEE (reference sequence). The length of the CDR3 is 14 residues.

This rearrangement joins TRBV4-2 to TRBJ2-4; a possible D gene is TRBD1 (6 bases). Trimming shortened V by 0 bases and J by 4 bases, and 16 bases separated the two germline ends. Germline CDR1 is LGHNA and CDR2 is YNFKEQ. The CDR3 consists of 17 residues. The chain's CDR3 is CASSQDGVIGQKNIQYF. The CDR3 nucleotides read TGTGCCAGCAGCCAAGACGGTGTAATTGGACAGAAAAACATTCAGTACTTC.

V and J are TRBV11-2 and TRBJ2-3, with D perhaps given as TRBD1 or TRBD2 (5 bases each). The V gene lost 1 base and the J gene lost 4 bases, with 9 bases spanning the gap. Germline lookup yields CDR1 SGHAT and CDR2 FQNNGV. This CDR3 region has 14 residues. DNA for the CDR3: TGTGCCAGCAGCTTAGGGGGGAGCTCAGATACGCAGTATTTT. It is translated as CASSLGGSSDTQYF.